This T cell receptor beta chain originates from a study of blood T cell repertoires in COVID-19 (dated by TCRdb to 2019 to 2021). Regarding the complete study: Samples from collaborators originated in the United States, Italy and Spain and spanned both the acute and convalescent phases of COVID-19. The material from the prospective study consisted of cDNA or gDNA derived from T cells, B-cell-depleted T cells, or PBMCs. HLA class I and class II types, where available, came from metadata supplied by the sample provider rather than from assay-based typing. A de-identified subject ID, COVID-19 status, age in years and sex were almost always included in the sample metadata. The repertoires were made available in a free public database intended to serve as a resource for research on the immune response to SARS-CoV-2. The samples were drawn from the first 160 participants of the ongoing ImmuneRACE study and from 1,254 subjects provided by 6 global collaborators. Subjects who had been exposed to COVID-19, were actively infected with it, or had recovered from it provided the deeply sampled blood TCRbeta repertoires that made up the dataset. Results and caveats for the whole study, not just this receptor: Clinical and demographic metadata were provided uncurated, with the amount varying by source and participant.

TCRbeta CDR3 regions were amplified from genomic DNA using the immunoSEQ Assay, a bias-controlled multiplex PCR. The authors' analysis ran thus. The number of nucleated cells in each sample was estimated by amplification of reference gene primers within the assay. To quantify the absolute abundance of each unique TCRbeta CDR3 rearrangement, sequence reads were collapsed and filtered. For each sample, productive Simpson clonality was calculated as the square root of Simpson's diversity index over productive rearrangements. What TCRdb holds here is the immuneACCESS table cut down to in-frame rearrangements. Part of the clones is not present; checked against another copy, under half of the missing clones reflect an unresolved V gene, and the others are unexplained. The V and J calls and clone size come from that table; D and trimming were worked out from the DNA. The sample profile shows about 230,000 clones; around 84% of them were found once. In total, the top ten clones hold around 0.89% of the sample.

A word on this clone: What antigen it recognizes has not been identified. No base quality information exists; no much larger clone differs at one position.

Collaborating institutions collected whole blood in K2EDTA tubes following their own protocols. For TCRbeta analysis, collaborators shipped samples in one of three forms: frozen whole blood, isolated PBMCs, or DNA extracted from either of those sample types. V lost 5 bases and J lost 3 bases; the stretch between them is 10 bases long. From the germline V gene, CDR1 is KGHSH and CDR2 is LQKENI. The CDR3 goes from the cysteine to the phenylalanine over 13 residues. Kept here is only the CDR3 DNA, which spans 39 bases and is read in frame from base 1. The sequence is built from TRBV18 and TRBJ2-5; possibly the D gene is TRBD2, per 6 matching bases. This sequence originates from a man in his forties with acute or convalescent COVID-19. Sequencing was carried out using peripheral blood. The CDR3 region reads CASSTRLEETQYF. The nucleotides are TGTGCCAGCTCAACCCGACTAGAAGAGACCCAGTACTTC. Supplemented by the reference TRBV18 and TRBJ2-5 proteins around the CDR3, the complete variable domain is NAGVMQNPRHLVRRRGQEARLRCSPMKGHSHVYWYRQLPEEGLKFMVYLQKENIIDESGMPKERFSAEFPKEGPSILRIQQVVRGDSAAYFCASSTRLEETQYFGPGTRLLVL.